This TCR beta chain was recorded in a study of identical twins. Study-level results: Cross-sectional statistics underpinned the conclusions; the same donors were not followed. For monozygotic twins, models underestimated out-of-frame TCR alpha sharing. For out-of-frame alpha sequences shared by twins, low generation probability was in excess.

TCRdb re-analysed the 5' RACE reads in MiXCR, keeping a single row per CDR3 protein. The sample has roughly 710,000 distinct CDR3 sequences, over 5% seen once. Turning to this clonotype: The antigen is unknown.

The CDR3 runs 16 residues. Trimming took off 1 base at V and 2 bases at J, with 13 bases between the two ends. In germline, CDR1 is LGHNA, CDR2 YNFKEQ. This clonotype was sampled from a young man in good health. The sample taken for sequencing was naive T cells sorted from blood. The chain recombines TRBV4-2 with TRBJ2-3; a weak D match, TRBD2 (6 bases). The CDR3 sequence is CASSQGSSAYTDTQYF. The CDR3 nucleotides are TGTGCCAGCAGCCAAGGATCTAGCGCCTACACAGATACGCAGTATTTT.